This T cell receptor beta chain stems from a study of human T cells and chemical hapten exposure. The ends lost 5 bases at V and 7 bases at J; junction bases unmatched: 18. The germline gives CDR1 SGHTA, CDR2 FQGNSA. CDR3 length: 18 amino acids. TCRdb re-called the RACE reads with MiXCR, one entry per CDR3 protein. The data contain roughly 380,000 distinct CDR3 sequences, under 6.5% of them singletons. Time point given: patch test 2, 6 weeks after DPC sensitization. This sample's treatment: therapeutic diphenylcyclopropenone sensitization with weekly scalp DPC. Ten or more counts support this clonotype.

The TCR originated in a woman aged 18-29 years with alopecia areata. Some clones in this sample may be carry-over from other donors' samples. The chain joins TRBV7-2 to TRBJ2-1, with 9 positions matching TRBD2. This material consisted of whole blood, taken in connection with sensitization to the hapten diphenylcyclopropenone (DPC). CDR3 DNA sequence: TGTGCCAGCAGCCCAGCAAACCCGGGACTAGCCATCGGGAATGAGCAGTTCTTC. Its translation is CASSPANPGLAIGNEQFF.